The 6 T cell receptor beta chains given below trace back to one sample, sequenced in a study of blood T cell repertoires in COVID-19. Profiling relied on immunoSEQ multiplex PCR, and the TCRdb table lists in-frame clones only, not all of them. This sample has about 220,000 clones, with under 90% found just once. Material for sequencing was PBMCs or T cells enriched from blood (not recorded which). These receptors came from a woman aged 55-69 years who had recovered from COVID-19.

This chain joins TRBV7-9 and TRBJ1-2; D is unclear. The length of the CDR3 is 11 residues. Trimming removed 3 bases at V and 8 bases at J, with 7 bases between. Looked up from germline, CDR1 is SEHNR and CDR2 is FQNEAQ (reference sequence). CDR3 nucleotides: TGTGCCAGCAGCTTTGAGGCCGGCTACACCTTC. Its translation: CASSFEAGYTF.

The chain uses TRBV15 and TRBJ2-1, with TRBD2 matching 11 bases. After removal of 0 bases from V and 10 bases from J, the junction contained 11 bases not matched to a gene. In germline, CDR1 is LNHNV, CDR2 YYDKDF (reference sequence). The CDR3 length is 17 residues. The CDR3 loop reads CATSRDPLSGRGNEQFF. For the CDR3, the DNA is TGTGCCACCAGCAGAGATCCGCTTAGCGGGAGGGGAAACGAGCAGTTCTTC.

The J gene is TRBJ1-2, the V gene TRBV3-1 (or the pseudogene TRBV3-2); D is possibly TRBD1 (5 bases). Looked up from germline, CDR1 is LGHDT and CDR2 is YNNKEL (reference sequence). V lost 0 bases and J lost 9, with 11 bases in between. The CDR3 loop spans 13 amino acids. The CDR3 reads CASSQDRGDSYTF. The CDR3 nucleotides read TGTGCCAGCAGCCAAGATCGGGGGGATAGCTACACCTTC.

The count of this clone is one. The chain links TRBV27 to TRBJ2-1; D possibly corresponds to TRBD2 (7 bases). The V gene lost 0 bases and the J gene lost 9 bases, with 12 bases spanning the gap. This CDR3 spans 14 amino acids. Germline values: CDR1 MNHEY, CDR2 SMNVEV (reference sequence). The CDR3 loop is CASSLSSGGGEQFF. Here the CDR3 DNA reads TGTGCCAGCAGTTTATCTTCGGGGGGCGGTGAGCAGTTCTTC.

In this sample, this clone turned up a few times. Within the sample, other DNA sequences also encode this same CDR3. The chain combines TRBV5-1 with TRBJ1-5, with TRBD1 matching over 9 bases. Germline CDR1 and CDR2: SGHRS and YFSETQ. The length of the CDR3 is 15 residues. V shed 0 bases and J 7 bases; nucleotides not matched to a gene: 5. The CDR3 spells CASSLDRGQGQPQHF. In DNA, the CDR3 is TGCGCCAGCAGCTTGGACAGGGGGCAGGGGCAGCCCCAGCATTTT.

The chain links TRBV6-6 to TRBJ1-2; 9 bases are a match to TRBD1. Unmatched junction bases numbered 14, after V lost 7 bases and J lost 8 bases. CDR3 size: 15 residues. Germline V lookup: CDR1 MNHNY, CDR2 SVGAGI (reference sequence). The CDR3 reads CASTTRDREVWGYTF. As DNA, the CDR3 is TGTGCCAGCACCACAAGGGACAGGGAGGTATGGGGCTACACCTTC.